This passage covers 23 T cell receptor beta chains from one sample sequenced in a study of blood T cell repertoires in COVID-19. Only in-frame clones appear in the TCRdb table, and some are missing; sequencing was by immunoSEQ multiplex PCR. The sample contains 200,000 or so clones, over 75% of which appear only once. Material for sequencing was PBMCs or T cells enriched from blood (not recorded which). Receptors originate from a man aged 25 to 45 in a cohort exposed to, infected with or recovered from COVID-19 (not recorded which).

This clone has ten or more counts. V gene TRBV3-1 (or the pseudogene TRBV3-2) combines with J gene TRBJ2-7; the D gene is possibly TRBD1 (6 bases). Trimming took 1 base from V and 3 from J, leaving 13 bases between them. Germline values: CDR1 LGHDT, CDR2 YNNKEL (reference sequence). The CDR3 runs to 15 residues. The CDR3 DNA sequence: TGTGCCAGCAGCCAAGCTCCGGACAGCATCTACGAGCAGTACTTC. As protein: CASSQAPDSIYEQYF.

This CDR3 is CASSWPGAGGGEQYF. CDR3 nucleotide sequence: TGTGCCAGCAGCTGGCCTGGGGCGGGAGGGGGCGAGCAGTACTTC. The chain has TRBV7-9 and TRBJ2-7, with 9 positions matching TRBD2. V gave up 4 bases and J gave up 6 bases; unmatched junction bases: 10. The CDR3 is 15 amino acids. Germline V gene sequence: CDR1 SEHNR, CDR2 FQNEAQ (reference sequence).

The chain uses TRBV11-2 and TRBJ2-6, with TRBD1 identical over 9 bases. The CDR3 has 17 amino acids. The germline gives CDR1 SGHAT, CDR2 FQNNGV. The V segment lost 4 bases and the J segment 0 bases; nucleotides outside the gene matches: 4. CDR3 sequence (DNA): TGTGCCAGCAGCTGGGACAGGGCCTACTCTGGGGCCAACGTCCTGACTTTC. It yields the protein CASSWDRAYSGANVLTF.

The chain combines TRBV5-1 with TRBJ1-3, with D possibly matching TRBD1 (5 bases). Per germline, CDR1 SGHRS and CDR2 YFSETQ. Trimming left V 0 bases short and J 1 base short, with 8 bases between. This CDR3 has 15 residues. CDR3 sequence (DNA): TGCGCCAGCAGCTTGGCTGCAGGGTCTGGAAACACCATATATTTT. It codes for CASSLAAGSGNTIYF.

V and J are TRBV7-9 and TRBJ1-4; D might be TRBD1 (5 bases). Germline CDR1 SEHNR, CDR2 FQNEAQ (reference sequence). The V and J ends lost 5 bases and 3 bases respectively, with 13 bases between them. The CDR3 has 15 amino acids. In nucleotides, the CDR3 is TGTGCCAGCAGCATCGACCAGGGTGCTAATGAAAAACTGTTTTTT. It is translated as CASSIDQGANEKLFF. Full variable domain (remainder filled in from reference TRBV7-9 and TRBJ1-4): DTGVSQNPRHKITKRGQNVTFRCDPISEHNRLYWYRQTLGQGPEFLTYFQNEAQLEKSRLLSDRFSAERPKGSFSTLEIQRTEQGDSAMYLCASSIDQGANEKLFFGSGTQLSVL.

As DNA, the CDR3 is TGTGCCAGCAGCCAAGTAGGAGGCGACGAGCAGTACTTC. Its protein product is CASSQVGGDEQYF. The chain employs TRBV4-2 and TRBJ2-7; a possible D gene is TRBD2 (5 bases). This CDR3 has 13 amino acids. V lost 1 base and J 5 bases, leaving 9 bases between the germline ends. Germline CDR1 reads LGHNA; CDR2 reads YNFKEQ.

The CDR3, as DNA: TGTGCCAGTAGTACCCACCAGGGGCAGATTAGCAATCAGCCCCAGCATTTT. Translated: CASSTHQGQISNQPQHF. The V gene is TRBV19, the J gene TRBJ1-5, with D perhaps TRBD1 (6 bases). The germline CDR1 and CDR2 sequences are LNHDA and SQIVND (reference sequence). The CDR3 consists of 17 residues. V lost 4 bases to trimming and J lost 0 bases, with 16 bases between them.

The chain carries TRBV7-2 and TRBJ1-2, with a weak D call TRBD1 (5 bases). This CDR3 region has 12 residues. V lost 2 bases and J 9 bases, leaving 10 bases between the germline ends. Germline CDR1 SGHTA, CDR2 FQGNSA. The CDR3 region is CASSLHSDSYTF. The CDR3 DNA follows: TGTGCCAGCAGCTTACACTCGGACAGCTACACCTTC.

The chain uses TRBV27 and TRBJ1-1, with 10 bases identical to TRBD1. Germline CDR1 is MNHEY and CDR2 is SMNVEV (reference sequence). The CDR3 runs 16 residues. V lost 5 bases to trimming and J lost 2 bases; unmatched junction nucleotides: 8. The chain's CDR3 is CASSGRDRGLNTEAFF. DNA of the CDR3: TGTGCCAGCAGTGGCCGGGACAGGGGACTAAACACTGAAGCTTTCTTT.

The CDR3 loop is CSVQGPEQFF. CDR3 DNA: TGCAGCGTCCAGGGTCCTGAGCAGTTCTTC. The chain is built from TRBV29-1 and TRBJ2-1; D is possibly TRBD1 (5 bases). V was pared by 6 bases and J by 9 bases, with 9 bases between. Germline-derived CDR1 and CDR2 are SQVTM and ANQGSEA. This CDR3 has 10 residues.

This clone has only a few counts. The genes are TRBV27 and TRBJ1-2; 8 bases agree with TRBD1. CDR1 and CDR2 (germline): MNHEY, SMNVEV (reference sequence). The CDR3 extends over 15 amino acids. The junction had 2 bases not matched to a gene; V was cut back by 2 bases and J by 0 bases. The CDR3 nucleotides are TGTGCCAGCAGTTTAACAGGGGGGCCTAACTATGGCTACACCTTC. This translates into CASSLTGGPNYGYTF.

This chain links TRBV5-4 with TRBJ2-7; D remains unclear. Trimming took 0 bases from V and 1 from J, leaving 5 bases between them. This CDR3 is built from 13 residues. Germline CDR1 and CDR2: SGHNT and YYREEE (reference sequence). CDR3 protein: CASSLGSSYEQYF. The DNA for the CDR3 is TGTGCCAGCAGCTTGGGTTCTTCCTACGAGCAGTACTTC.

Remarks on this clone: The junction differs from germline at one of its ends, possibly a read error. The rearrangement uses TRBV7-8 and TRBJ1-2, with D perhaps TRBD1 (5 bases). The germline V gene has CDR1 SGHVS and CDR2 FQNEAQ. This CDR3 has 12 amino acids. The CDR3, as DNA: TGTGCCAGCAGCCCGTGGGACTACGGCTACACCTTC. Translated: CASSPWDYGYTF.

This chain joins TRBV2 and TRBJ2-2; 9 bases are a match to TRBD2. The CDR3 length is 17 residues. Trimming cost V 2 bases and J 7 bases; bases outside gene matches: 11. Germline CDR1 is SNHLY and CDR2 is FYNNEI. For the CDR3, the DNA is TGTGCCAGCAGTGAAAGGCGGGAGGGAGGCCCTCTCGGGGAGCTGTTTTTT. This translates into CASSERREGGPLGELFF.

V gene TRBV11-2 combines with J gene TRBJ2-1, with 7 bases that match TRBD2. The CDR3 has 15 residues. In germline, CDR1 is SGHAT, CDR2 FQNNGV. Trimming removed 2 bases from V and 4 bases from J; junction bases left unmatched: 5. The CDR3 nucleotides read TGTGCCAGCAGCTTAAGGCTAGCGGAATACAATGAGCAGTTCTTC. Translating gives CASSLRLAEYNEQFF.

The chain is built from TRBV7-9 and TRBJ2-3; a weak D match, TRBD2 (5 bases). The V and J ends lost 3 bases and 8 bases respectively, with 12 bases between them. The CDR3 length is 13 residues. Per the germline V gene, CDR1 is SEHNR and CDR2 is FQNEAQ (reference sequence). The CDR3 DNA follows: TGTGCCAGCAGCTTGGCAACCCGGGGTACGCAGTATTTT. Protein product: CASSLATRGTQYF.

The genes are TRBV7-2 and TRBJ2-1, with 7 bases identical to TRBD1. CDR3 length equals 15 residues. The V gene's germline CDR1 is SGHTA and CDR2 FQGNSA. The V and J ends lost 2 bases and 7 bases, in that order; junction bases with no gene match: 8. In DNA, the CDR3 is TGTGCCAGCAGCTTACCACGGACAGGAGCAAATGAGCAGTTCTTC. Translation: CASSLPRTGANEQFF.

This chain uses TRBV2 with TRBJ1-1, with D possibly being TRBD1 (6 bases). The germline CDR1 and CDR2 sequences are SNHLY and FYNNEI. The CDR3 loop spans 14 amino acids. The germline V and J ends were trimmed by 9 bases and 0 bases, with 14 bases remaining between them. The CDR3 loop reads CASSRTGLNTEAFF. DNA of the CDR3: TGTGCCAGTTCTAGAACAGGGTTGAACACTGAAGCTTTCTTT.

The CDR3 here is CASSAYQVTRGGADTQYF. CDR3 sequence (DNA): TGTGCCAGCAGCGCCTACCAGGTGACTAGGGGGGGTGCAGATACGCAGTATTTT. V gene TRBV9 combines with J gene TRBJ2-3, with D possibly being TRBD2 (7 bases). CDR1 SGDLS and CDR2 YYNGEE come from the germline V gene. Trimming took off 3 bases at V and 4 bases at J, with 24 bases between the two ends. This CDR3 has 18 amino acids.

The V gene is TRBV7-8, the J gene TRBJ2-4; TRBD2 matches at 7 bases. The CDR3 runs to 16 residues. From germline, CDR1 is SGHVS and CDR2 FQNEAQ. V was clipped by 1 base and J by 5 bases; unmatched bases: 8. The CDR3 spells CASSLGWGGPENIQYF. In DNA, the CDR3 is TGTGCCAGCAGCTTAGGGTGGGGAGGGCCGGAAAACATTCAGTACTTC.

The rearrangement joins TRBV4-1 to TRBJ2-3; weak D call: TRBD2 (6 bases). From germline, CDR1 is MGHRA and CDR2 YSYEKL. The germline V and J ends were trimmed by 2 bases and 4 bases, with 10 bases remaining between them. This CDR3 has 14 residues. CDR3 amino acids: CASSQKASADTQYF. The CDR3 region has the DNA TGCGCCAGCAGCCAAAAGGCTAGCGCAGATACGCAGTATTTT.

The DNA of the CDR3 is TGTGCCAGCAGCGCTCATTTGGGGCAGGGCGGTGTAGCCGCCTCTGGAAACACCATATATTTT. Protein sequence: CASSAHLGQGGVAASGNTIYF. This chain joins TRBV9 and TRBJ1-3, with D possibly matching TRBD1 (5 bases). This CDR3 spans 21 amino acids. Trimming pared 3 bases from V and 0 bases from J, leaving 28 bases between. Germline CDR1 reads SGDLS; CDR2 reads YYNGEE.

This clone has just one count. V and J are TRBV15 and TRBJ2-2; D is uncertain. The germline V and J ends were trimmed by 1 base and 3 bases, with 9 bases remaining between them. This CDR3 comprises 15 residues. In germline, CDR1 is LNHNV, CDR2 YYDKDF (reference sequence). CDR3 nucleotides: TGTGCCACCAGCAGAGTCGCTATCTACACCGGGGAGCTGTTTTTT. Its translation is CATSRVAIYTGELFF. Full variable domain (missing parts from reference TRBV15 and TRBJ2-2): DAMVIQNPRYQVTQFGKPVTLSCSQTLNHNVMYWYQQKSSQAPKLLFHYYDKDFNNEADTPDNFQSRRPNTSFCFLDIRSPGLGDTAMYLCATSRVAIYTGELFFGEGSRLTVL.